The 9 T cell receptor beta chains below were found in one sample sequenced in a study of T cell repertoires in ileal Crohn's disease. The table came from immunoSEQ multiplex PCR; TCRdb's copy has only in-frame clones and leaves some out. Here the sample spans roughly 11,000 clones, about three quarters being singletons. Sequenced: ileal tissue. These receptors came from an adult with Crohn's disease.

The chain uses TRBV18 and TRBJ1-4; a possible D gene is TRBD1 (5 bases). The CDR3 sequence is 15 residues long. V lost 3 bases and J lost 4, with 12 bases in between. CDR1 is KGHSH and CDR2 is LQKENI in the germline V gene. As DNA, the CDR3 is TGTGCCAGCTCACCCTATTCGGGGGATAATGAAAAACTGTTTTTT. Its translation is CASSPYSGDNEKLFF.

The chain links TRBV4-2 to TRBJ1-2, with D maybe TRBD1 (6 bases). V dropped 0 bases and J dropped 7 bases, with 15 bases sitting between them. Germline V gene data show CDR1 as LGHNA and CDR2 as YNFKEQ. The CDR3 runs 15 residues. CDR3: CASSQDSQGSGGYTF. The CDR3 coding sequence is TGTGCCAGCAGCCAAGACTCACAGGGATCAGGTGGCTACACCTTC.

The gene calls are TRBV6-1 and TRBJ2-5; 7 bases fit TRBD1. The J call is in doubt because the DNA end fits TRBJ2-7 better. The CDR3 is 15 residues long. Germline V gene data show CDR1 as MNHNS and CDR2 as SASEGT. DNA of the CDR3: TGTGCCAGCAGTGAAGGTTGGGGACAGAGCTACGAGCAGTACTTC. Translating it yields CASSEGWGQSYEQYF.

The V and J genes are TRBV5-1 and TRBJ2-3, with 10 bases identical to TRBD2. CDR1 and CDR2 from the germline V gene are SGHRS and YFSETQ. The CDR3 is 16 residues long. J lost 1 base, V lost 4 bases, and 6 bases had no gene match. The CDR3 loop reads CASSGTGTSGTDTQYF. In DNA form, the CDR3 reads TGCGCCAGCAGCGGAACCGGGACTAGCGGCACAGATACGCAGTATTTT.

V usage is TRBV30 and J usage is TRBJ1-2; 8 nucleotides match TRBD1. CDR3 length: 13 amino acids. The V and J ends lost 0 bases and 8 bases, in that order; junction bases with no gene match: 5. From germline, CDR1 is GTSNPN and CDR2 SVGIG (reference sequence). Here the CDR3 DNA reads TGTGCCTGGAGTGTAATGACAGGGGAAGGCTACACCTTC. It encodes CAWSVMTGEGYTF. The whole variable domain, remainder taken from reference TRBV30 and TRBJ1-2, is SQTIHQWPATLVQPVGSPLSLECTVEGTSNPNLYWYRQAAGRGLQLLFYSVGIGQISSEVPQNLSASRPQDRQFILSSKKLLLSDSGFYLCAWSVMTGEGYTFGSGTRLTVV.

Relative to its sample, this clone is medium-sized. The chain employs TRBV4-1 and TRBJ1-2; D remains ambiguous. The CDR3 has 12 residues. Germline V CDR1 and CDR2: MGHRA, YSYEKL. V was clipped by 1 base and J by 6 bases, with 6 bases between them. The CDR3 reads CASSQGTDGYTF. CDR3 DNA: TGCGCCAGCAGCCAAGGGACTGATGGCTACACCTTC.

The V gene is TRBV6-4, the J gene TRBJ2-3, with unresolved D. The CDR3 runs 14 residues. Trimming pared 2 bases from V and 0 bases from J, leaving 6 bases between. Germline assignment: CDR1 MRHNA and CDR2 SNTAGT. The CDR3 here is CASSDGASTDTQYF. The CDR3 coding sequence is TGTGCCAGCAGTGACGGAGCTAGCACAGATACGCAGTATTTT.

V and J are TRBV15 and TRBJ2-2; 7 bases map to TRBD1. Unmatched junction bases numbered 6, after V lost 6 bases and J lost 2 bases. Germline V gene data show CDR1 as LNHNV and CDR2 as YYDKDF (reference sequence). The CDR3 covers 15 residues. Written as DNA, the CDR3 is TGTGCCACCAGTAGTGGACAGGCAAACACCGGGGAGCTGTTTTTT. This sequence encodes CATSSGQANTGELFF.

This clone was found once. The chain links TRBV7-8 to TRBJ2-1; tentatively, D is TRBD1 (5 bases). CDR3 size: 15 residues. Germline values: CDR1 SGHVS, CDR2 FQNEAQ. V lost 5 bases to trimming and J lost 3 bases, with 14 bases between them. CDR3 in amino acids: CASSLGQGNYNEQFF. The CDR3 DNA reads TGTGCCAGCAGCCTGGGGCAGGGCAACTACAATGAGCAGTTCTTC. Full variable domain (missing parts from reference TRBV7-8 and TRBJ2-1): GAGVSQSPRYKVAKRGQDVALRCDPISGHVSLFWYQQALGQGPEFLTYFQNEAQLDKSGLPSDRFFAERPEGSVSTLKIQRTQQEDSAVYLCASSLGQGNYNEQFFGPGTRLTVL.